The source of this T cell receptor (beta chain) is a study of blood T cell repertoires in COVID-19. The V gene lost 5 bases and the J gene lost 7 bases, with 14 bases spanning the gap. This CDR3 has 14 amino acids. The germline V gene encodes CDR1 SGHTA and CDR2 FQGTGA. The repertoire was sequenced with immunoSEQ multiplex PCR; TCRdb's copy has only in-frame clones and lacks some. This sample has around 450,000 clones, with about 92% found just once. Sequenced input: PBMCs or T cells enriched from blood (not recorded which). The chain links TRBV7-3 to TRBJ2-2; D perhaps matches TRBD1 (5 bases). The clonotype was recovered from a man younger than 30 who had recovered from COVID-19. CDR3 residues: CASSGQGADGELFF. The CDR3 nucleotides read TGTGCCAGCAGCGGCCAAGGGGCGGACGGGGAGCTGTTTTTT.